The entry below describes one T cell receptor beta chain. The entry originates in a study of technical replicates of blood from several donors. V dropped 6 bases and J dropped 2; count of bases not matched to a gene: 5. The CDR3 has 14 residues. CDR1 and CDR2 from the germline V gene are MNHEY and SMNVEV (reference sequence). Profiling relied on immunoSEQ multiplex PCR, and the TCRdb table lists in-frame clones only, not all of them. The sample records around 68,000 clones, less than 98% being singletons. This chain links TRBV27 with TRBJ2-5, with TRBD1 matching 8 bases. The sequenced sample was T cells isolated from PBMCs. The source of this sequence is a human donor in good health. The CDR3 DNA follows: TGTGCCAGCAGGCGGACAGGGAGACAAGAGACCCAGTACTTC. It is translated as CASRRTGRQETQYF.